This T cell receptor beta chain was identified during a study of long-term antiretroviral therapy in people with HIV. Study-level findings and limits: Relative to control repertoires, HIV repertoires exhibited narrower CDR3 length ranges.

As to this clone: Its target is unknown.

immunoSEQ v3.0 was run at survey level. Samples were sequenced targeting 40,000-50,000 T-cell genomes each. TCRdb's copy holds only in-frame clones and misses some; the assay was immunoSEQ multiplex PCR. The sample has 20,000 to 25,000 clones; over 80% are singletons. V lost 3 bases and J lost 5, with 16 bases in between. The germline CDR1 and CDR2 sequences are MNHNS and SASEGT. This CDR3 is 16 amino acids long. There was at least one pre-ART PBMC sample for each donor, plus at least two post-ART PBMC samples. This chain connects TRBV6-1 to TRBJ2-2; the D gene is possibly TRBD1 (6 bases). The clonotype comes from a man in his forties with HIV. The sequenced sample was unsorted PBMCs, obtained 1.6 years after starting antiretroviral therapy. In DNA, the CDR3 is TGTGCCAGCAGTGAGAGCCAGGGGAGTTGGACCGGGGAGCTGTTTTTT. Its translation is CASSESQGSWTGELFF.